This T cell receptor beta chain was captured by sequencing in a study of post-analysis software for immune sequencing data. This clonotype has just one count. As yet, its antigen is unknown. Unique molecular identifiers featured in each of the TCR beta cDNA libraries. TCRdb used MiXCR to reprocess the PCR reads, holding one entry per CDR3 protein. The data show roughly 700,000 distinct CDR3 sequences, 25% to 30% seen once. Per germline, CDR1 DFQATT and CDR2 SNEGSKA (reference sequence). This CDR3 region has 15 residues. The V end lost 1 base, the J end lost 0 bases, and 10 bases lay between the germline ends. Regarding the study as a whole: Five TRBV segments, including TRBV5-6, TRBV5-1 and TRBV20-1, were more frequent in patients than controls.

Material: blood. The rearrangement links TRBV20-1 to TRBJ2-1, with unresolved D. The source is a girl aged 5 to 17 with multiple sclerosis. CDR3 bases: TGCAGTGCTAGAGCGGCGCGCCTCTCCTACAATGAGCAGTTCTTC. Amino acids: CSARAARLSYNEQFF.